This T cell receptor (beta chain) was sequenced during a study of early T cells in non-severe SARS-CoV-2 infection. The overall study: Sequencing of bulk RNA from unsorted whole blood was done, without chain pairing. Findings and limits, study-wide: The study's VDJdb matching favored anti-spike CD8 responses and missed private and CD4 specificities.

Germline CDR1 and CDR2: SEHNR and FQNEAQ (reference sequence). The length of the CDR3 is 12 residues. V was shortened by 4 bases and J by 4 bases, with 7 bases between the two germline ends. Individual cDNA molecules were tagged with unique molecular identifiers, the study reported. MiXCR, applied by TCRdb to the 5' RACE reads, yields one record per CDR3 protein. The table has 100,000 to 150,000 distinct CDR3 sequences, more than 13% seen once. Only a few counts were recorded for this clonotype. The antigen is unknown. The sample comprised whole blood. The chain carries TRBV7-9 and TRBJ1-2; D gene unclear. This receptor was identified in an adult who was a healthcare worker with PCR-confirmed SARS-CoV-2 infection or an uninfected control (not recorded which). The DNA for the CDR3 is TGTGCCAGCAGCTCCATCCCCTATGGCTACACCTTC. Protein: CASSSIPYGYTF.